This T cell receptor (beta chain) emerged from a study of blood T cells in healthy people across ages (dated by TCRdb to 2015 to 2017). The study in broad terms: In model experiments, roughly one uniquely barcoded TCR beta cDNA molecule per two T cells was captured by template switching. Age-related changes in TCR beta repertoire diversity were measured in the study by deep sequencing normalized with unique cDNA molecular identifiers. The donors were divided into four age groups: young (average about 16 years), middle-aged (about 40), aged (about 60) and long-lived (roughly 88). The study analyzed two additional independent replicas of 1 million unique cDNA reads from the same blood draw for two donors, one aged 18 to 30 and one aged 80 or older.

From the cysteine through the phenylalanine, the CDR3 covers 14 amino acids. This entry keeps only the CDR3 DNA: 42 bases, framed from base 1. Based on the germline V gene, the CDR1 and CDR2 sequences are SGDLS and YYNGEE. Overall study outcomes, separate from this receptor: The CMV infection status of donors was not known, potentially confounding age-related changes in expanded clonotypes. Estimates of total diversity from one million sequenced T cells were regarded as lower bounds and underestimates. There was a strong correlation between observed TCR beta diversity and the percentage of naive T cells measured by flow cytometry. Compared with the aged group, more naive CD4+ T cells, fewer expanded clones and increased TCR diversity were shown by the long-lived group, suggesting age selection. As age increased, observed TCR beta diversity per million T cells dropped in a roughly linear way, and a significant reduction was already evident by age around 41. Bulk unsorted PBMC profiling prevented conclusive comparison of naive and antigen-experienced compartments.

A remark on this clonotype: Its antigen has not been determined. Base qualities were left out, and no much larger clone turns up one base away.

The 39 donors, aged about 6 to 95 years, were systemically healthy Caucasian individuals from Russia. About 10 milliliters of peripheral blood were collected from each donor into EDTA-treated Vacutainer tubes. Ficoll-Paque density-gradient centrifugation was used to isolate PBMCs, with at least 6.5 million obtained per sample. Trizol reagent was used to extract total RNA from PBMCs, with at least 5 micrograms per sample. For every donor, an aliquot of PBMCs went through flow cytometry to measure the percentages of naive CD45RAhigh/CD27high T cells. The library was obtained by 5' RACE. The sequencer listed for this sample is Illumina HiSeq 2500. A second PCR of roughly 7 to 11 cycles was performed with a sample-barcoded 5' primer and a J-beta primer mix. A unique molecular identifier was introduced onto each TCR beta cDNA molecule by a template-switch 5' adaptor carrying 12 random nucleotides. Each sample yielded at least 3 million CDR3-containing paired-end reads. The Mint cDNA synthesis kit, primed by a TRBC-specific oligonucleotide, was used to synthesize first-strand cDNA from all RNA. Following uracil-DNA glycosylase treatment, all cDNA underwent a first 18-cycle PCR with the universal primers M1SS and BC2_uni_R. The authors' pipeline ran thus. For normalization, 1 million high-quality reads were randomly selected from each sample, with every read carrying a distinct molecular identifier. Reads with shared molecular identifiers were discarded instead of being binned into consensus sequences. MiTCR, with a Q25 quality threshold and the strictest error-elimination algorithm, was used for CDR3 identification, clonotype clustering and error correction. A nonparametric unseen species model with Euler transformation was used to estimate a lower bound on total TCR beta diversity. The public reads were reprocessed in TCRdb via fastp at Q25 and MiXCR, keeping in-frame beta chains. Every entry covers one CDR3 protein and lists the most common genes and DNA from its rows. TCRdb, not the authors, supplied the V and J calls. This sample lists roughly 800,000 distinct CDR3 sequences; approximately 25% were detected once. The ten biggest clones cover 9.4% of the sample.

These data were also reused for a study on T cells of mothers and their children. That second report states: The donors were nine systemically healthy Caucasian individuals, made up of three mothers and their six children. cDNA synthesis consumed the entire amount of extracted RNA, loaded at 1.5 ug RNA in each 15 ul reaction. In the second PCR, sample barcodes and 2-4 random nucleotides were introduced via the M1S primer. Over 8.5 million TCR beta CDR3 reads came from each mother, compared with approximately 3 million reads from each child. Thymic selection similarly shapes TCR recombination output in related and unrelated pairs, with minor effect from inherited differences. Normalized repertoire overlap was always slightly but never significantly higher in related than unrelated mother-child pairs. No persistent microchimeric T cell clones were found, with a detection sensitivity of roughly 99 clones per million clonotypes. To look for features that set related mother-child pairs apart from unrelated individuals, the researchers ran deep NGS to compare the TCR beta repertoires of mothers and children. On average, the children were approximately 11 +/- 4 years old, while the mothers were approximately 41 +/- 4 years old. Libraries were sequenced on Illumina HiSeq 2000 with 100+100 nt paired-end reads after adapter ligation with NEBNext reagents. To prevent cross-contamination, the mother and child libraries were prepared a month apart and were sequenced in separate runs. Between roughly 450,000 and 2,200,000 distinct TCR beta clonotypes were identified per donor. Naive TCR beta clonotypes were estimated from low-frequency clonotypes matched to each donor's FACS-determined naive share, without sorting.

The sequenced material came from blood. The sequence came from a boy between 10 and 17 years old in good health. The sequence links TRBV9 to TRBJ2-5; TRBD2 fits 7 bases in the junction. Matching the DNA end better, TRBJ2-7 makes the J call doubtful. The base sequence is TGTGCCAGCAGCCCCCTAGCGGAACCCTACGAGCAGTACTTC. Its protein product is CASSPLAEPYEQYF.